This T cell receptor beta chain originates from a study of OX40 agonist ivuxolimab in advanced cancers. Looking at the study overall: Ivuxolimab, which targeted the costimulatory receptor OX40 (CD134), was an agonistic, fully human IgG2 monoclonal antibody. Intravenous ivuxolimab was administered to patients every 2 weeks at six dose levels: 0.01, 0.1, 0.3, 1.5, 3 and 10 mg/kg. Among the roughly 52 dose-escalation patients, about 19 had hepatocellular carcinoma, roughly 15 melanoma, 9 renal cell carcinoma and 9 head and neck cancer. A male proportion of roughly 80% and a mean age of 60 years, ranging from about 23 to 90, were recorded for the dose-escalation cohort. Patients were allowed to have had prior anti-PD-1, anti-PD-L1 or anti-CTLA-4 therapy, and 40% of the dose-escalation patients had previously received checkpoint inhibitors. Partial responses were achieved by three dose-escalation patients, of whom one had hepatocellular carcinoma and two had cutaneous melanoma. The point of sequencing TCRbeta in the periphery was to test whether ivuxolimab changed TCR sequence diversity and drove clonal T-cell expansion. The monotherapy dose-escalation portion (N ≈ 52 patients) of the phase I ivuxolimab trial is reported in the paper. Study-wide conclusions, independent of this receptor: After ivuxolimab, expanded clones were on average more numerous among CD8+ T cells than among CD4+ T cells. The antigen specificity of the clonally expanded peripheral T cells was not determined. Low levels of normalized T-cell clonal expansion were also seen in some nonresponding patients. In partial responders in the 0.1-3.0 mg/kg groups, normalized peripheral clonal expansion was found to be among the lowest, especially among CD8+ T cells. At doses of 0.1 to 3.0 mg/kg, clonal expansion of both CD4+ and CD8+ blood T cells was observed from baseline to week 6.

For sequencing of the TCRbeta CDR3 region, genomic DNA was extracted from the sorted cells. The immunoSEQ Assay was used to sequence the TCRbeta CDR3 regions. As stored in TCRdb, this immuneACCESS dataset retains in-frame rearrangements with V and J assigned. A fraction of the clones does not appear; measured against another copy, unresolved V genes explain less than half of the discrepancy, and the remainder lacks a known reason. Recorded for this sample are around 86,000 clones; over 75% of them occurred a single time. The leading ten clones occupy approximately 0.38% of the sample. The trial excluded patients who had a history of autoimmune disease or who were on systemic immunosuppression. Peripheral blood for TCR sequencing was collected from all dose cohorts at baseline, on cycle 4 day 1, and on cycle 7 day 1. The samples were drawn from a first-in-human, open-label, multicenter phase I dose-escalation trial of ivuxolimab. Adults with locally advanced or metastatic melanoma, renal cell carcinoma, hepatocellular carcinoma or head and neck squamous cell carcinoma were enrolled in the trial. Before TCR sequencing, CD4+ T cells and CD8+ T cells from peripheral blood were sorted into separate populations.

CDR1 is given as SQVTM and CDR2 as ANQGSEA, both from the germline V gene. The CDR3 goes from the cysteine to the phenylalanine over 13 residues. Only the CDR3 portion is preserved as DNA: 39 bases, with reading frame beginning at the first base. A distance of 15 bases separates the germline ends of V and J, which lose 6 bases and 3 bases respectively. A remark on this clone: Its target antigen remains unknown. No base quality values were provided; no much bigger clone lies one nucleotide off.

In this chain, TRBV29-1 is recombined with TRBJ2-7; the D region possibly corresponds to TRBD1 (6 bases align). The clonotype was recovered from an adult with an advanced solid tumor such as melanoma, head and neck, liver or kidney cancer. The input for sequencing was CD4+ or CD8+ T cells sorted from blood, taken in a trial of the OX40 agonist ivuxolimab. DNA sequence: TGCAGCGTCAACCAGGGGTCGGGCTACGAGCAGTACTTC. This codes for CSVNQGSGYEQYF.